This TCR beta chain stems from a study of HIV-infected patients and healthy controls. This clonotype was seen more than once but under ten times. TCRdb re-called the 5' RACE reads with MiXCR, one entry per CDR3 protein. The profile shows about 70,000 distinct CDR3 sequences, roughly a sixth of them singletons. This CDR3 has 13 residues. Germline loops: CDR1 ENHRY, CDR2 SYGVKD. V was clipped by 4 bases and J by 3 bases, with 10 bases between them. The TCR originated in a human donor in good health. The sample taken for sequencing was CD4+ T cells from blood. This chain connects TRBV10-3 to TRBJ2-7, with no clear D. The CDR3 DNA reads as TGTGCCATCAGTGTTCAGGATCACTACGAGCAGTACTTC. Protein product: CAISVQDHYEQYF.